The 26 T cell receptor beta chains given below trace back to one sample, sequenced in a study of blood T cells in healthy people across ages (dated by TCRdb to the mid-2010s). Library creation used 5' RACE. The sample was run on an Illumina HiSeq 2500. A second PCR of 7 to 11 cycles was run with a J-beta primer mix and a sample-barcoded 5' primer. The raw public reads went through TCRdb reprocessing: fastp at Q25, MiXCR clone calling, in-frame beta chains kept. One record per CDR3 amino acid sequence lists the most common genes and DNA. The sample table holds just under 550,000 distinct CDR3 sequences, of which less than 25% were seen once. The top ten constitute around 10% of the sample. Another study also made use of these data, one on T cells of mothers and their children.

Sequencing was carried out using blood. All receptors come from a boy younger than 18 in good health.

Comments on this clonotype: Given a much more abundant clone one base away, this may be a read error. The chain uses TRBV20-1 and TRBJ1-2; possible D gene TRBD1, 6 bases. CDR3 length: 14 amino acids. Trimming took off 6 bases at V and 2 bases at J, with 16 bases between the two ends. CDR1 and CDR2 (germline): DFQATT, SNEGSKA (reference sequence). CDR3 sequence reads: CSAGPGHVNYGYTF. CDR3 nucleotide sequence: TGCAGTGCCGGACCGGGACATGTGAACTATGGCTACACCTTC.

The chain links TRBV3-1 to TRBJ2-7; perhaps TRBD1 as D (6 bases). Germline V CDR1 and CDR2: LGHDT, YNNKEL (reference sequence). V lost 7 bases and J lost 0, with 10 bases in between. The CDR3 totals 13 residues. The CDR3 DNA is TGTGCCAGCACCGGACAGAACTCCTACGAGCAGTACTTC. Translating gives CASTGQNSYEQYF.

This clonotype has more than one count but fewer than ten. The V and J genes are TRBV5-6 and TRBJ1-2, with 7 bases aligning to TRBD1. Trimming took 4 bases from V and 2 from J; bases not matched to a gene: 5. CDR1 is SGHDT and CDR2 is YYEEEE in the germline V gene. This CDR3 contains 14 residues. This CDR3 reads CASSRPDRNYGYTF. The CDR3 DNA sequence: TGTGCCAGCAGCCGCCCGGACAGGAACTATGGCTACACCTTC.

The chain carries TRBV11-2 and TRBJ2-1; D might be TRBD1 (5 bases). The germline V gene has CDR1 SGHAT and CDR2 FQNNGV. The V gene lost 5 bases and the J gene lost 8 bases, with 19 bases spanning the gap. This CDR3 region has 15 residues. CDR3 DNA: TGTGCCAGCAGCCAACTTAGGGGCCCGAAGGATGAGCAGTTCTTC. Amino acid sequence: CASSQLRGPKDEQFF. Full variable domain (outside the CDR3, taken from reference TRBV11-2 and TRBJ2-1): EAGVAQSPRYKIIEKRQSVAFWCNPISGHATLYWYQQILGQGPKLLIQFQNNGVVDDSQLPKDRFSAERLKGVDSTLKIQPAKLEDSAVYLCASSQLRGPKDEQFFGPGTRLTVL.

In the case of this clonotype: The junction departs from germline at one end; a sequencing error may be responsible. The chain recombines TRBV11-3 with TRBJ2-1; D is uncertain. The length of the CDR3 is 12 residues. CDR1 and CDR2 from the germline V gene are SGHNT and YENEEA. CDR3 loop: CTSSQNLGEQFF. The CDR3 bases are TGTACCAGCAGCCAGAATCTTGGTGAGCAGTTCTTC. Based on the CDR3 plus reference TRBV11-3 and TRBJ2-1, the full variable domain is EAGVVQSPRYKIIEKKQPVAFWCNPISGHNTLYWYLQNLGQGPELLIRYENEEAVDDSQLPKDRFSAERLKGVDSTLKIQPAELGDSAVYLCTSSQNLGEQFFGPGTRLTVL.

The CDR3 region is CSAREGSIAGTDTQYF. The DNA for the CDR3 is TGCAGTGCTAGAGAGGGCTCAATAGCGGGAACAGATACGCAGTATTTT. The J gene is TRBJ2-3, the V gene TRBV20-1, with TRBD2 identical over 8 bases. J was trimmed by 3 bases and V by 0 bases; bases with no gene match: 8. The CDR3 covers 16 residues. Germline CDR1 reads DFQATT; CDR2 reads SNEGSKA (reference sequence).

V gene TRBV7-9 combines with J gene TRBJ2-1; 8 bases match TRBD2. CDR3 size: 17 residues. After removal of 5 bases from V and 8 bases from J, the junction contained 17 bases not matched to a gene. CDR1 is SEHNR, CDR2 FQNEAQ, per germline (reference sequence). This chain's CDR3 is CASSQALRTSIIHEQFF. CDR3 DNA: TGTGCCAGCAGCCAAGCTTTGAGGACTAGCATTATCCATGAGCAGTTCTTC.

This clonotype was found once. This sequence joins TRBV7-9 and TRBJ2-5, with D possibly matching TRBD2 (5 bases). The J call is in doubt because the DNA end fits TRBJ2-7 better. The CDR3 runs to 14 residues. Germline CDR1 is SEHNR and CDR2 is FQNEAQ (reference sequence). Here the CDR3 reads CASSVDPGTYEQYF. The CDR3 region has the DNA TGTGCCAGCAGCGTAGATCCCGGGACCTACGAGCAGTACTTC.

This clonotype was observed a few times. Germline and junction disagree at one end, which may indicate a read error. This chain connects TRBV25-1 to TRBJ2-1; 8 nucleotides agree with TRBD1. The CDR3 spans 14 residues. Germline V gene data show CDR1 as MGHDK and CDR2 as SYGVNS. CDR3 residues: CASSGQVSSNEQFF. For the CDR3, the DNA is TGTGCCAGCTCGGGACAGGTTTCCTCCAATGAGCAGTTCTTC.

The gene calls are TRBV5-1 and TRBJ2-7, with D uncertain. This CDR3 has 13 residues. Between the trimmed V and J ends, which lost 4 bases and 6 bases, there was a span of 14 bases. Germline assignment: CDR1 SGHRS and CDR2 YFSETQ. The CDR3 coding sequence is TGCGCCAGCAGCCCTGACATTCCGGGCGAGCAGTACTTC. Translation: CASSPDIPGEQYF. Using reference TRBV5-1 and TRBJ2-7 for the parts outside the CDR3, the full variable domain is KAGVTQTPRYLIKTRGQQVTLSCSPISGHRSVSWYQQTPGQGLQFLFEYFSETQRNKGNFPGRFSGRQFSNSRSEMNVSTLELGDSALYLCASSPDIPGEQYFGPGTRLTVT.

J is TRBJ2-2 and V is TRBV4-2; TRBD2 matches 11 bases. Germline V gene lookup returns CDR1 LGHNA and CDR2 YNFKEQ. The V and J ends lost 1 base and 10 bases, in that order; junction bases with no gene match: 8. The CDR3 runs 16 residues. CDR3 sequence: CASSQVLLAGVEELFF. The CDR3 nucleotides read TGTGCCAGCAGCCAAGTCCTACTAGCGGGAGTTGAGGAGCTGTTTTTT.

This clonotype has only a few counts. The rearrangement links TRBV20-1 to TRBJ1-6; perhaps TRBD1 as D (5 bases). The V gene lost 3 bases and the J gene lost 9 bases, with 18 bases spanning the gap. Germline CDR1 and CDR2: DFQATT and SNEGSKA (reference sequence). The length of the CDR3 is 15 residues. The CDR3 reads CSASGLWGKGSPLHF. In DNA form, the CDR3 reads TGCAGTGCTAGCGGCCTGTGGGGGAAAGGTTCACCCCTCCACTTT.

This clonotype was picked up a small number of times. The chain combines TRBV28 with TRBJ2-3; a possible D gene is TRBD1 (6 bases). V lost 5 bases to trimming and J lost 10 bases, with 16 bases between them. The germline V gene has CDR1 MDHEN and CDR2 SYDVKM. CDR3 size: 13 residues. CDR3 nucleotide sequence: TGTGCCAGCAGTCCCACCGCGCAGGGGTCGCAGTATTTT. Protein: CASSPTAQGSQYF.

On this clonotype: At one boundary the junction diverges from the germline segment, which might be a read error. The gene calls are TRBV20-1 and TRBJ2-1, with 11 bases matching TRBD2. The CDR3 is 14 amino acids. Germline V gene lookup returns CDR1 DFQATT and CDR2 SNEGSKA (reference sequence). CDR3 in DNA: TGCAGCGCTAGAGAAGGGACTAGCGGAAATGAGCAGTTCTTC. Amino acids: CSAREGTSGNEQFF.

Only a few counts were recorded for this clonotype. V and J are TRBV29-1 and TRBJ2-5; D may be TRBD1 (6 bases). The J call is in doubt because the DNA end fits TRBJ2-1 better. Germline V CDR1 and CDR2: SQVTM, ANQGSEA. There are 17 residues in the CDR3. The CDR3 coding sequence is TGCAGCGTTGAAGAAAGTAGGGGGACCCTCTTCTACAATGAGCAGTTCTTC. The encoded protein is CSVEESRGTLFYNEQFF.

J is TRBJ2-3 and V is TRBV20-1; D is unresolved. The germline V gene encodes CDR1 DFQATT and CDR2 SNEGSKA (reference sequence). The CDR3 has 12 residues. With 5 bases removed from V and 6 bases from J, the gap between germline ends came to 12 bases. The CDR3 spells CSALYQEDTQYF. CDR3 coding DNA: TGCAGTGCTCTCTATCAAGAGGATACGCAGTATTTT.

The chain combines TRBV7-9 with TRBJ1-3, with 8 bases identical to TRBD1. The V and J ends lost 5 bases and 2 bases, in that order; junction bases with no gene match: 17. The CDR3 runs 19 residues. The germline V gene encodes CDR1 SEHNR and CDR2 FQNEAQ (reference sequence). The CDR3 spells CASSTQPEDRVGAGNTIYF. In DNA, the CDR3 is TGTGCCAGCAGCACTCAGCCCGAGGACAGGGTAGGGGCTGGAAACACCATATATTTT.

The genes are TRBV4-1 and TRBJ2-7; D perhaps matches TRBD2 (5 bases). This CDR3 region has 14 residues. Germline-derived CDR1 and CDR2 are MGHRA and YSYEKL. Between the trimmed V and J ends, which lost 4 bases and 3 bases, there was a span of 13 bases. CDR3 nucleotide sequence: TGCGCCAGCAGCCCTGGACTCTACAACTACGAGCAGTACTTC. This encodes CASSPGLYNYEQYF.

This clonotype was detected a few times. The V call is TRBV24-1, the J call TRBJ2-1; D is possibly TRBD1 or TRBD2 (5 bases each). Trimming stripped 9 bases from V and 4 bases from J, with 9 bases between. Looked up from germline, CDR1 is KGHDR and CDR2 is SFDVKD. The CDR3 extends over 12 amino acids. CDR3 nucleotide sequence: TGTGCCACCGGGGGTACGTACAATGAGCAGTTCTTC. Amino acid sequence: CATGGTYNEQFF.

The V and J genes are TRBV27 and TRBJ2-1; the D gene is possibly TRBD2 (6 bases). The germline V and J ends were trimmed by 6 bases and 2 bases, with 14 bases remaining between them. There are 15 residues in the CDR3. CDR1 and CDR2 from the germline V gene are MNHEY and SMNVEV (reference sequence). CDR3 DNA: TGTGCCAGCAGCCTCGGCGGGGAACCCTACAATGAGCAGTTCTTC. Translated: CASSLGGEPYNEQFF.

As regards this clonotype: Mismatch with germline at one junction end may stem from a read error. This chain connects TRBV7-9 to TRBJ1-5; D is ambiguous. Looked up from germline, CDR1 is SEHNR and CDR2 is FQNEAQ (reference sequence). This CDR3 has 14 amino acids. Here the CDR3 DNA reads TGTGCCGGCAGCTTAGTCGGATGGGATCAGCCCCAGCATTTT. Amino acid sequence: CAGSLVGWDQPQHF.

This clonotype was seen a few times. One end of the junction is discordant with germline, which a read error may explain. This chain joins TRBV5-6 and TRBJ2-5, with D maybe TRBD1 (6 bases). CDR1 SGHDT and CDR2 YYEEEE come from the germline V gene. The CDR3 covers 14 residues. The CDR3 nucleotides are TGTGCCAGCAGTTTGGGGGCTAGTGGAGAGACCCAGTACTTC. Translating gives CASSLGASGETQYF.

This clonotype was detected a few times. The V call is TRBV6-2 or TRBV6-3, the J call TRBJ2-5; the D gene is possibly TRBD2 (5 bases). With the DNA end fitting TRBJ2-7 better, the J assignment may be wrong. The CDR3 is 15 residues long. CDR1 and CDR2 from the germline V gene are MNHEY and SVGEGT. The CDR3 sequence is CASSFSGSNSYEQYF. The DNA for the CDR3 is TGTGCCAGCAGTTTTTCGGGAAGTAACTCCTACGAGCAGTACTTC.

This clonotype came up a few times. The rearrangement links TRBV7-9 to TRBJ2-5; D possibly matches TRBD1 or TRBD2 (5 bases each). The J call may be in error: the DNA end matches TRBJ2-7 better. The CDR3 length is 16 residues. Germline V gives CDR1 SEHNR, CDR2 FQNEAQ (reference sequence). CDR3 loop: CASSPRDEVVFYEQYF. The DNA for the CDR3 is TGTGCCAGCAGCCCGAGGGACGAAGTGGTTTTCTACGAGCAGTACTTC.

There are many counts of this clonotype. The CDR3 DNA sequence: TGTGCCAGCAGCAAAGGGCATTTGACAGGGGAGAACACCGGGGAGCTGTTTTTT. Amino acid sequence: CASSKGHLTGENTGELFF. The chain has TRBV21-1 and TRBJ2-2; the table's D call, TRBD1, was not checked against the DNA. TRBV21-1 is a documented pseudogene. The CDR3 runs 18 residues.

The chain couples TRBV7-9 to TRBJ2-7, with 9 positions matching TRBD1. The CDR3 extends over 15 amino acids. Trimming at V came to 1 base and at J to 4 bases, leaving 5 bases not matched to a gene. CDR1 and CDR2 from the germline V gene are SEHNR and FQNEAQ (reference sequence). The CDR3 spells CASSLDGTGWYEQYF. Here the CDR3 DNA reads TGTGCCAGCAGCTTAGACGGGACAGGGTGGTACGAGCAGTACTTC.